The 14 T cell receptor beta chains below were found in one sample sequenced in a study of CD8+ T cells in alopecia areata. Extracted from the samples, RNA was reverse transcribed into cDNA to serve as the sequencing template. The repertoire was sequenced with immunoSEQ multiplex PCR; TCRdb's copy has only in-frame clones and lacks some. The sample yields over 95,000 clones, around 45% seen once. The sequenced sample consisted of CD4+ T cells sorted from blood. Receptors originate from a human donor with alopecia areata.

The J gene is TRBJ2-5, the V gene TRBV10-3, with TRBD1 as a possible D gene (5 bases). This CDR3 spans 16 amino acids. CDR1 and CDR2 (germline): ENHRY, SYGVKD. The ends were cut back, 5 bases at V and 2 bases at J, with 18 bases in the middle. In nucleotides, the CDR3 is TGTGCCATCAGTTCAGTGTCACAGGAGCTACAAGAGACCCAGTACTTC. Its protein product is CAISSVSQELQETQYF.

This clone was seen only a few times. J is TRBJ2-7 and V is TRBV7-2, with 15 bases identical to TRBD2. Germline lookup yields CDR1 SGHTA and CDR2 FQGNSA. The CDR3 spans 16 residues. V was pared by 4 bases and J by 6 bases, with 7 bases of the junction left unmatched. CDR3 sequence reads: CASSSPGLAGGGEQYF. The DNA of the CDR3 is TGTGCCAGCAGCTCCCCGGGACTAGCGGGGGGTGGCGAGCAGTACTTC.

The V and J genes are TRBV4-1 and TRBJ2-5; no clear D. The V and J ends lost 2 bases and 4 bases respectively, with 11 bases between them. The CDR3 is 14 amino acids. Germline values: CDR1 MGHRA, CDR2 YSYEKL. The CDR3 here is CASSQRTVLETQYF. The CDR3 DNA reads TGCGCCAGCAGCCAACGGACCGTGCTAGAGACCCAGTACTTC.

V usage is TRBV4-1 and J usage is TRBJ2-3, with 12 nucleotides matching TRBD2. V lost 0 bases to trimming and J lost 5 bases; unmatched junction nucleotides: 12. Per the germline V gene, CDR1 is MGHRA and CDR2 is YSYEKL. This CDR3 spans 19 amino acids. CDR3 DNA: TGCGCCAGCAGCCAAGAATACGGGACTAGCGGGCTCCGAGGAGATACGCAGTATTTT. Translation gives CASSQEYGTSGLRGDTQYF.

This clone was found a few times. V is TRBV30 and J is TRBJ2-7; D is unresolved. Trimming pared 2 bases from V and 2 bases from J, leaving 10 bases between. Germline V gene lookup returns CDR1 GTSNPN and CDR2 SVGIG (reference sequence). This CDR3 comprises 13 residues. In nucleotides, the CDR3 is TGTGCCTGGAGTATGCGATTTCCCTACGAGCAGTACTTC. It encodes CAWSMRFPYEQYF.

The chain recombines TRBV5-1 with TRBJ2-7, with 7 bases fitting TRBD1. CDR1 and CDR2 (germline): SGHRS, YFSETQ. The CDR3 sequence is 13 residues long. The junction had 6 bases not matched to a gene; V was cut back by 4 bases and J by 5 bases. The DNA of the CDR3 is TGCGCCAGCAGCCCGACAGGGATCGACGAGCAGTACTTC. The encoded protein is CASSPTGIDEQYF.

This sequence joins TRBV28 and TRBJ2-5, with D unclear. V dropped 2 bases and J dropped 7 bases, with 17 bases sitting between them. CDR1 is MDHEN, CDR2 SYDVKM, per germline. This CDR3 region has 15 residues. The DNA for the CDR3 is TGTGCCAGCAGTTTACCCCCAGGTTCTCCGGGGACCCAGTACTTC. This gives the protein CASSLPPGSPGTQYF. The variable domain in full, with the rest retrieved from reference TRBV28 and TRBJ2-5, is DVKVTQSSRYLVKRTGEKVFLECVQDMDHENMFWYRQDPGLGLRLIYFSYDVKMKEKGDIPEGYSVSREKKERFSLILESASTNQTSMYLCASSLPPGSPGTQYFGPGTRLLVL.

The J gene is TRBJ2-7, the V gene TRBV9; D might be TRBD2 (6 bases). This CDR3 comprises 14 residues. Trimming shortened V by 0 bases and J by 2 bases, and 9 bases separated the two germline ends. In germline, CDR1 is SGDLS, CDR2 YYNGEE. The CDR3 is CASSVDGGPYEQYF. The CDR3, as DNA: TGTGCCAGCAGCGTAGACGGGGGACCCTACGAGCAGTACTTC.

This clone occurred a few times. The chain uses TRBV5-1 and TRBJ2-3; possibly TRBD2 for D (6 bases). With 5 bases removed from V and 3 bases from J, the gap between germline ends came to 19 bases. Germline CDR1 is SGHRS and CDR2 is YFSETQ. The CDR3 is 16 residues long. The CDR3 here is CASSSETSPGTDTQYF. CDR3 coding DNA: TGCGCCAGCAGTAGCGAGACTAGTCCCGGGACAGATACGCAGTATTTT.

The chain is built from TRBV20-1 and TRBJ2-3; D unclear. The V end lost 6 bases, the J end lost 5 bases, and 9 bases lay between the germline ends. CDR3 length equals 11 residues. In germline, CDR1 is DFQATT, CDR2 SNEGSKA (reference sequence). The CDR3 bases are TGCAGTGCGCGATCCGGAGATACGCAGTATTTT. Amino acids: CSARSGDTQYF.

This clone came up a few times. The chain has TRBV2 and TRBJ2-1; D is uncertain. Trimming pared 4 bases from V and 0 bases from J, leaving 10 bases between. This CDR3 has 15 residues. Per the germline V gene, CDR1 is SNHLY and CDR2 is FYNNEI. CDR3 sequence: CASSGAASSYNEQFF. CDR3 DNA sequence: TGTGCCAGCAGTGGGGCAGCGAGCTCCTACAATGAGCAGTTCTTC.

The V call is TRBV6-5, the J call TRBJ2-7, with 9 bases that match TRBD1. The CDR3 spans 15 residues. Germline V gene lookup returns CDR1 MNHEY and CDR2 SVGAGI. Unmatched junction bases numbered 6, after V lost 4 bases and J lost 2 bases. The CDR3 reads CASSFLTGGTYEQYF. As DNA, the CDR3 is TGTGCCAGCAGTTTCCTGACAGGGGGAACCTACGAGCAGTACTTC.

This clone was observed a few times. This same CDR3 is encoded by further DNA sequences in the sample. The genes are TRBV28 and TRBJ2-1; 9 positions agree with TRBD2. CDR3 length equals 16 residues. CDR1 and CDR2 (germline): MDHEN, SYDVKM. Trimming removed 6 bases from V and 1 base from J; junction bases left unmatched: 7. DNA of the CDR3: TGTGCCAGCAGCCGTAGCGGGAGTGGGTCCTACAATGAGCAGTTCTTC. Amino acids: CASSRSGSGSYNEQFF.

This sequence joins TRBV9 and TRBJ2-3; 13 positions match TRBD2. Germline lookup yields CDR1 SGDLS and CDR2 YYNGEE. V was clipped by 7 bases and J by 1 base; unmatched bases: 15. The CDR3 length is 19 residues. CDR3 protein: CASARRGTSGAPGTDTQYF. As DNA, the CDR3 is TGTGCCAGCGCACGTAGGGGGACTAGCGGGGCCCCTGGCACAGATACGCAGTATTTT.